The source of this TCR beta chain is a study of T-cell memory formation after mild COVID-19 (dated by TCRdb to the early 2020s). Background on the whole study: Most TCR sequence clusters were specific to one of the two donors. T-cell clones expanding and contracting after mild COVID-19 in two donors were tracked by longitudinal TCRalpha and TCRbeta repertoire sequencing. Two young, previously healthy adult volunteers, one female and one male, were included in the cohort. The investigation overall reported the following: The detection of some responding clones in pre-infection memory suggests that pre-existing cross-reactive memory T cells joined the SARS-CoV-2 response. Clones contracting from day 15 to 85 had balanced CD4/CD8 phenotypes, while a second wave expanding from day 15 to 37 was biased towards CD4+. SARS-CoV-2 specificity of the second-wave clones peaking on day 37 was not confirmed. Contracting CD4+ clones turned up mainly in the CM and EM memory subsets, whereas EMRA was where CD8+ clones were enriched. Only a couple of mild cases were covered by the study, and larger cohorts that include severe cases with pre-infection samples were considered necessary.

This clonotype has only a few counts. There is no known antigen for this receptor. Per-nucleotide qualities are absent, and no much larger clonotype sits a single base away. Sequencing was performed on an Illumina NovaSeq 6000. TCRalpha and TCRbeta cDNA libraries were constructed by 5'RACE with constant-segment primers, with sample barcodes and unique molecular identifiers being introduced. Trizol reagent was used to extract RNA from every sample. Libraries were amplified in two PCR steps, with a second sample barcode and Illumina TruSeq adapters added in the second step. Sequencing of libraries was performed on an Illumina NovaSeq with 2 x 150 bp paired-end reads. The study's own analysis went as follows. Reads were demultiplexed and collapsed into UMI-guided consensus sequences with migec v1.2.7. With mixcr v2.1.11, UMI consensuses were aligned to TRA and TRB V and J templates and assembled into clonotypes. A clonotype was counted as expanded or contracted only when both edgeR and NoisET called the clonotype significant, with the noise models trained on biological replicates. edgeR calls used a false discovery rate-adjusted p below 0.01 and a log2 fold-change threshold of 1. As an exploratory analysis of dynamics, PCA with hierarchical clustering was applied to max-normalized trajectories of the 1000 most abundant clonotypes. Separately sequenced CD4+ and CD8+ repertoires were used to assign the CD4 or CD8 phenotype of responding clones. TCRdb reprocessed the public reads (quality trimming at Q25 with fastp, clone calling with MiXCR) and kept in-frame beta chains. Merged by CDR3 protein, the rows form single entries marked with the most common genes and DNA. Here the V and J calls rest on TCRdb's processing, not on the authors' analysis. The sample contains nearly 110,000 distinct CDR3 sequences, 15% to 20% of them found a single time. Together, the top ten hold 28% of the sample.

Ficoll-Paque density gradient centrifugation was used to isolate PBMCs. This TCR derives from an adult woman who had mild COVID-19 (a few samples of this study predate the infection). The sample titles of this study are shuffled in the database, so cell type and time point are left out; the donor was told from shared clones. Sequencing used PBMCs or a T cell subset sorted from them (not recorded which).

The CDR3 loop reads CASSLEGDRGSDTQYF. Read as DNA, the sequence is TGTGCCAGCAGCTTAGAAGGGGACAGGGGTTCAGATACGCAGTATTTT. The sequence joins TRBV7-6 to TRBJ2-3, with TRBD1 identical over 10 junction bases. The germline V gene yields SGHVS for CDR1 and FNYEAQ for CDR2. The CDR3 measures 16 amino acids from cysteine to phenylalanine. CDR3 DNA is the only sequence kept; it has 48 bases, read in frame from the first base. Clipping removes 1 base from V and 4 bases from J, with 5 as the unmatched junction base count.